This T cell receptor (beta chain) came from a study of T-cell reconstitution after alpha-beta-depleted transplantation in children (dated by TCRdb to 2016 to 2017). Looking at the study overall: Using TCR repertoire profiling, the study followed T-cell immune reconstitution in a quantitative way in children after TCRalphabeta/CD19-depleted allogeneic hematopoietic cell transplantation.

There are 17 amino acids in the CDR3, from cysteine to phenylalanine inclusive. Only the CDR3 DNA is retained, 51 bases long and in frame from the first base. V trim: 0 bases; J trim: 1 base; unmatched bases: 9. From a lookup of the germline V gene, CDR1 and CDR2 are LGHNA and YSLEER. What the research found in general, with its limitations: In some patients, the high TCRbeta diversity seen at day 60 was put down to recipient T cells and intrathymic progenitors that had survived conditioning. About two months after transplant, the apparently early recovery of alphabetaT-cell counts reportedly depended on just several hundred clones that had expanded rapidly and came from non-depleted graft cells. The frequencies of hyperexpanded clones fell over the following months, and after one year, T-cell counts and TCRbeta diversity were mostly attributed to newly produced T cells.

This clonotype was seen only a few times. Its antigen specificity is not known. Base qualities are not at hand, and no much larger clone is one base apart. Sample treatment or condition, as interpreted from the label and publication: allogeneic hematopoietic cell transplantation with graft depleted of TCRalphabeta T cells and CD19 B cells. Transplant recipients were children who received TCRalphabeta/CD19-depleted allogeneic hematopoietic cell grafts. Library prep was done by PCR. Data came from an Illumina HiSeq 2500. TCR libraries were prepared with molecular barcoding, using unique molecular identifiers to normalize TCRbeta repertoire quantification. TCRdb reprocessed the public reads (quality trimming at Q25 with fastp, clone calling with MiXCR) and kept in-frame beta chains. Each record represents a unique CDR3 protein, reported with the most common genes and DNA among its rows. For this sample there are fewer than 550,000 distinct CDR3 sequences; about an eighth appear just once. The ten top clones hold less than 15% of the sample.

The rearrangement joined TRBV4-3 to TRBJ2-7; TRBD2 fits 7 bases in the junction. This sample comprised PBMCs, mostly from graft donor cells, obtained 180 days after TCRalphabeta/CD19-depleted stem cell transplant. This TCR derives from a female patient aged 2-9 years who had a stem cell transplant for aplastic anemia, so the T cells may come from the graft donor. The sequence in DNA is TGCGCCAGCAGCCAAGACGGCGGGAGACGGGTGTCCTACGAGCAGTACTTC. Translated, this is CASSQDGGRRVSYEQYF.